This entry lists 27 T cell receptor beta chains sequenced from one sample in a study of post-analysis software for immune sequencing data. General study findings and limits: Higher frequency in patients than in controls was seen for about five TRBV segments, with TRBV5-6, TRBV5-1 and TRBV20-1 among them.

Antigens for these TCRs are unknown. Incorporated into the TCR beta cDNA libraries were unique molecular identifiers, which served to reduce PCR and sequencing biases. TCRdb re-called the PCR reads through MiXCR, storing one row per CDR3 protein. Found here are about 770,000 distinct CDR3 sequences, around 46% of them singletons; the top ten hold 4% to 5%. Input material: blood. Every receptor here comes from a girl aged 10 to 17 with multiple sclerosis.

This sequence joins TRBV25-1 and TRBJ1-2; no definite D call. Looked up from germline, CDR1 is MGHDK and CDR2 is SYGVNS. V gave up 2 bases and J gave up 3 bases, with 10 bases separating them. CDR3 length: 14 amino acids. In DNA, the CDR3 is TGTGCCAGCAGTGAAGGGTCCCGATACTATGGCTACACCTTC. Its protein product is CASSEGSRYYGYTF.

V usage is TRBV7-6 and J usage is TRBJ2-3, with D possibly being TRBD1 (5 bases). Germline values: CDR1 SGHVS, CDR2 FNYEAQ. The CDR3 runs 17 residues. The V end lost 1 base, the J end lost 2 bases, and 16 bases lay between the germline ends. The CDR3 DNA reads TGTGCCAGCAGCTTAGAGGTTGTTGACAGACCCACAGATACGCAGTATTTT. Translation gives CASSLEVVDRPTDTQYF.

The table lists this clonotype with a few counts. The chain recombines TRBV7-9 with TRBJ1-1; D not certain. This CDR3 is 16 amino acids long. V lost 1 base, J lost 0 bases, and 12 bases lay in between. The germline gives CDR1 SEHNR, CDR2 FQNEAQ (reference sequence). The CDR3 bases are TGTGCCAGCAGCTTAGGGGAGGACGGATTGAACACTGAAGCTTTCTTT. Translating it yields CASSLGEDGLNTEAFF.

This chain links TRBV10-2 with TRBJ2-7; TRBD2 agrees at 8 bases. After removal of 7 bases from V and 4 bases from J, the junction contained 9 bases not matched to a gene. CDR3 length equals 14 residues. Germline CDR1 is WSHSY and CDR2 is SAAADI. DNA for the CDR3: TGCGCCAGCATTGGGGCGGGAGGCCTATACGAGCAGTACTTC. Translation gives CASIGAGGLYEQYF.

As DNA, the CDR3 is TGCAGTGCTAGTGGAGGCAGGGGTGCTGAAGCTTTCTTT. Amino acid sequence: CSASGGRGAEAFF. V is TRBV20-1 and J is TRBJ1-1; a possible D gene is TRBD1 (6 bases). CDR3 length equals 13 residues. Germline V gene lookup returns CDR1 DFQATT and CDR2 SNEGSKA (reference sequence). Trimming removed 3 bases at V and 6 bases at J, with 14 bases between.

V is TRBV7-8 and J is TRBJ2-7, with D possibly TRBD2 on 6 matching bases. In germline, CDR1 is SGHVS, CDR2 FQNEAQ. This CDR3 contains 13 residues. Trimming took 5 bases from V and 3 from J, leaving 11 bases between them. CDR3 DNA: TGTGCCAGCAGCGCCGGGACTTACTACGAGCAGTACTTC. This gives the protein CASSAGTYYEQYF.

The chain joins TRBV4-1 to TRBJ1-4, with unresolved D. There are 13 residues in the CDR3. The germline gives CDR1 MGHRA, CDR2 YSYEKL. V was shortened by 0 bases and J by 10 bases, with 9 bases between the two germline ends. The CDR3 bases are TGCGCCAGCAGCCAAGATGCAGTTGGAAAACTGTTTTTT. Its translation is CASSQDAVGKLFF.

This chain joins TRBV3-1 and TRBJ1-1; TRBD1 matches at 7 bases. The CDR3 length is 13 residues. CDR1 LGHDT and CDR2 YNNKEL come from the germline V gene (reference sequence). J was trimmed by 10 bases and V by 3 bases; bases with no gene match: 8. The CDR3 sequence is CASSQTGQAGAFF. The CDR3 region has the DNA TGTGCCAGCAGCCAGACCGGACAGGCGGGAGCTTTCTTT.

This chain links TRBV27 with TRBJ2-3; possible D gene TRBD2, 6 bases. The CDR3 is 15 amino acids. Trimming left V 5 bases short and J 6 bases short, with 18 bases between. Germline-derived CDR1 and CDR2 are MNHEY and SMNVEV (reference sequence). CDR3 DNA sequence: TGTGCCAGCAGTCCGATAGCGGCCCCAGGGGATACGCAGTATTTT. Protein: CASSPIAAPGDTQYF.

This clonotype was observed a few times. This chain uses TRBV10-3 with TRBJ2-1; TRBD1 might be the D (5 bases). This CDR3 has 13 amino acids. V gave up 7 bases and J gave up 7 bases, with 14 bases separating them. Germline CDR1 ENHRY, CDR2 SYGVKD. The CDR3 coding sequence is TGTGCCATCACCCCGACCGCAGGGAATGAGCAGTTCTTC. It translates to CAITPTAGNEQFF.

The V call is TRBV4-3, the J call TRBJ1-1, with 9 positions matching TRBD1. The CDR3 consists of 20 residues. Germline V gene sequence: CDR1 LGHNA, CDR2 YSLEER. V was pared by 0 bases and J by 3 bases, with 17 bases of the junction left unmatched. This CDR3 reads CASSQEPVPGDREGDTEAFF. CDR3 bases: TGCGCCAGCAGCCAAGAGCCCGTGCCCGGGGACAGGGAAGGTGACACTGAAGCTTTCTTT.

This chain connects TRBV30 to TRBJ1-5, with TRBD1 as a possible D gene (5 bases). There are 16 residues in the CDR3. CDR1 GTSNPN and CDR2 SVGIG come from the germline V gene (reference sequence). The V and J ends lost 0 bases and 2 bases respectively, with 14 bases between them. The CDR3 here is CAWSVMAGFGNQPQHF. The DNA of the CDR3 is TGTGCCTGGAGTGTAATGGCAGGGTTCGGCAATCAGCCCCAGCATTTT.

This clonotype was picked up a small number of times. The chain employs TRBV10-3 and TRBJ2-6; D unresolved. Trimming took 0 bases from V and 3 from J, leaving 6 bases between them. The CDR3 has 15 amino acids. From germline, CDR1 is ENHRY and CDR2 SYGVKD. The DNA for the CDR3 is TGTGCCATCAGTGAGTCAGGGATTGGGGCCAACGTCCTGACTTTC. Translated: CAISESGIGANVLTF.

This chain joins TRBV9 and TRBJ2-3, with 11 bases lining up with TRBD2. J was trimmed by 5 bases and V by 0 bases; bases with no gene match: 5. The germline V gene encodes CDR1 SGDLS and CDR2 YYNGEE. The CDR3 has 16 residues. The CDR3, as DNA: TGTGCCAGCAGCGTAGAGCTAGCGGGAGGAATAGATACGCAGTATTTT. Translation: CASSVELAGGIDTQYF.

The rearrangement joins TRBV28 to TRBJ2-5; TRBD1 matches 10 bases. The CDR3 runs to 15 residues. Germline CDR1 is MDHEN and CDR2 is SYDVKM. After removal of 4 bases from V and 1 base from J, the junction contained 3 bases not matched to a gene. The DNA of the CDR3 is TGTGCCAGCAGTTCCGGGACAGGGGTCCAAGAGACCCAGTACTTC. This codes for CASSSGTGVQETQYF.

V gene TRBV4-3 combines with J gene TRBJ1-1; 7 bases match TRBD1. V dropped 5 bases and J dropped 2; count of bases not matched to a gene: 5. CDR1 and CDR2 from the germline V gene are LGHNA and YSLEER. The length of the CDR3 is 14 residues. The CDR3 spells CASSATGFNTEAFF. Here the CDR3 DNA reads TGCGCCAGCAGCGCGACAGGGTTTAACACTGAAGCTTTCTTT.

This clonotype was seen a few times. The CDR3 region has the DNA TGCAGCTTCCGGGGGGGGGAAACAGATACGCAGTATTTT. Its protein product is CSFRGGETDTQYF. This rearrangement joins TRBV29-1 to TRBJ2-3; 8 bases match TRBD2. V was pared by 8 bases and J by 3 bases, with 7 bases of the junction left unmatched. The CDR3 has 13 residues. CDR1 SQVTM and CDR2 ANQGSEA come from the germline V gene.

The chain combines TRBV28 with TRBJ2-5, with TRBD2 matching over 8 bases. The CDR3 length is 14 residues. From germline, CDR1 is MDHEN and CDR2 SYDVKM. J lost 2 bases, V lost 8 bases, and 7 bases had no gene match. The CDR3 region is CASVRIAGQETQYF. For the CDR3, the DNA is TGTGCCAGCGTCAGAATAGCGGGACAAGAGACCCAGTACTTC.

The rearrangement links TRBV2 to TRBJ2-5, with D maybe TRBD1 (6 bases). The DNA end is more similar to TRBJ2-7, so the J call may be wrong. The CDR3 totals 14 residues. Germline CDR1 reads SNHLY; CDR2 reads FYNNEI. DNA for the CDR3: TGTGCCAGCAGGGGAGAGATGGGGGCAGGCGAGCAGTACTTC. This codes for CASRGEMGAGEQYF.

This clonotype has just a few counts. The rearrangement uses TRBV27 and TRBJ2-3; 11 bases map to TRBD2. Trimming took 5 bases from V and 2 from J; bases not matched to a gene: 12. Germline loops: CDR1 MNHEY, CDR2 SMNVEV (reference sequence). The CDR3 runs 18 residues. This chain's CDR3 is CASSQPRLAGGTTDTQYF. CDR3 in DNA: TGTGCCAGCAGTCAACCCCGCCTAGCGGGAGGTACCACAGATACGCAGTATTTT.

This clonotype has a single count. V is TRBV7-9 and J is TRBJ2-5; D remains unclear. V was trimmed by 5 bases and J by 0 bases, leaving 13 bases between them. This CDR3 is built from 15 residues. Per the germline V gene, CDR1 is SEHNR and CDR2 is FQNEAQ (reference sequence). The CDR3 protein is CASSPRAVHQETQYF. The CDR3 coding sequence is TGTGCCAGCAGCCCAAGGGCCGTCCACCAAGAGACCCAGTACTTC.

The rearrangement uses TRBV7-8 and TRBJ1-5; TRBD1 might be the D (5 bases). This CDR3 has 15 amino acids. Trimming shortened V by 0 bases and J by 3 bases, and 9 bases separated the two germline ends. Germline V gene sequence: CDR1 SGHVS, CDR2 FQNEAQ. The CDR3 loop reads CASSLAAGPNQPQHF. The CDR3 region has the DNA TGTGCCAGCAGCTTAGCCGCGGGACCCAATCAGCCCCAGCATTTT.

J is TRBJ1-2 and V is TRBV20-1; possibly TRBD1 for D (5 bases). With 4 bases removed from V and 8 bases from J, the gap between germline ends came to 11 bases. CDR3 size: 11 residues. CDR1 and CDR2 from the germline V gene are DFQATT and SNEGSKA (reference sequence). The CDR3 sequence: CSATGAEGYTF. CDR3 nucleotide sequence: TGCAGTGCTACTGGGGCGGAGGGCTACACCTTC.

The chain employs TRBV7-2 and TRBJ2-7, with TRBD2 matching over 13 bases. The junction had 4 bases not matched to a gene; V was cut back by 4 bases and J by 1 base. CDR1 and CDR2 from the germline V gene are SGHTA and FQGNSA. The CDR3 sequence is 16 residues long. CDR3 sequence: CASSSTSGRGSYEQYF. The CDR3 DNA reads TGTGCCAGCAGCTCAACTAGCGGGAGGGGGTCCTACGAGCAGTACTTC. Variable domain in full (rest from reference TRBV7-2 and TRBJ2-7): GAGVSQSPSNKVTEKGKDVELRCDPISGHTALYWYRQSLGQGLEFLIYFQGNSAPDKSGLPSDRFSAERTGGSVSTLTIQRTQQEDSAVYLCASSSTSGRGSYEQYFGPGTRLTVT.

Comment on this clonotype: An end of the junction differs from the germline gene, which may be a read error. The V gene is TRBV20-1, the J gene TRBJ2-1, with 8 bases lining up with TRBD2. The germline V gene has CDR1 DFQATT and CDR2 SNEGSKA (reference sequence). This CDR3 spans 16 amino acids. In DNA, the CDR3 is TGCAGTGCTAGACTACGGGGGCTAGCGGGCACCAATGGGCAGTTCTTC. Protein product: CSARLRGLAGTNGQFF.

The chain uses TRBV5-1 and TRBJ2-7; D is unclear. The CDR3 is 14 residues long. The V gene lost 5 bases and the J gene lost 2 bases, with 14 bases spanning the gap. Germline values: CDR1 SGHRS, CDR2 YFSETQ. The CDR3 nucleotides read TGCGCCAGCAGAATCAATACCGACCCCTACGAGCAGTACTTC. Translating gives CASRINTDPYEQYF.

Concerning this clonotype: Relative to the germline gene, one junction end is altered; a read error may explain this. The chain employs TRBV29-1 and TRBJ2-1; TRBD2 matches 7 bases. CDR3 length: 13 residues. The V gene's germline CDR1 is SQVTM and CDR2 ANQGSEA. CDR3 region: CSVAASGYNEQCF. The DNA of the CDR3 is TGCAGCGTTGCGGCTAGCGGCTACAATGAGCAGTGCTTC.